These T cell receptor beta chains were read from a single sample in a study of Ad26.COV2.S vaccination and SARS-CoV-2 variants. TCRdb keeps only in-frame clones here, not all; method: immunoSEQ multiplex PCR. The top ten hold nearly 1.5% of the sample, which has about 680,000 clones, more than 80% seen once. This specimen consisted of peripheral blood, obtained in a trial of Ad26.COV2.S vaccine versus placebo. The receptor source for this set is a person between 18 and 65 years old who received the Ad26.COV2.S COVID-19 vaccine or a placebo. Both conserved end residues are part of each CDR3. A D gene is named only where the DNA matches it firmly. Clone size is given for some rows only: seen once, a few or many times, or a class if the clone is expanded.

cdr3_length: 13
clone_size: once
j_call: TRBJ2-1
v_call: TRBV6-4
d_call: NA
cdr3_aa: CASSDTRLGQQFF
cdr3_nt: TGTGCCAGCAGTGACACCCGACTAGGCCAGCAGTTCTTC

cdr3_length: 17
clone_size: NA
j_call: TRBJ2-3
v_call: TRBV6-1
d_call: TRBD2
cdr3_aa: CASSAGLAGARGGTQYF
cdr3_nt: TGTGCCAGCAGTGCGGGACTAGCGGGGGCCAGGGGAGGTACGCAGTATTTT

cdr3_length: 17
clone_size: NA
j_call: TRBJ1-1
v_call: TRBV4-2
d_call: TRBD1
cdr3_aa: CASSQDPTGGMNTEAFF
cdr3_nt: TGTGCCAGCAGCCAAGATCCAACAGGGGGAATGAACACTGAAGCTTTCTTT

cdr3_length: 14
clone_size: NA
j_call: TRBJ2-1
v_call: TRBV11-3
d_call: NA
cdr3_aa: CASSLGPRDNEQFF
cdr3_nt: TGTGCCAGCAGCTTGGGCCCGAGGGACAATGAGCAGTTCTTC

cdr3_length: 11
clone_size: few
j_call: TRBJ1-6
v_call: TRBV11-2
d_call: NA
cdr3_aa: CASSLDSPLHF
cdr3_nt: TGTGCCAGCAGCTTAGACTCACCCCTCCACTTT

cdr3_length: 14
clone_size: NA
j_call: TRBJ2-5
v_call: TRBV7-2
d_call: NA
cdr3_aa: CASSQSTLTETQYF
cdr3_nt: TGTGCCAGCAGCCAATCGACTCTTACAGAGACCCAGTACTTC

cdr3_length: 12
clone_size: NA
j_call: TRBJ2-7
v_call: TRBV10-2
d_call: NA
cdr3_aa: CASSEPSYEQYF
cdr3_nt: TGCGCCAGCAGTGAACCCTCCTACGAGCAGTACTTC

cdr3_length: 18
clone_size: NA
j_call: TRBJ2-3
v_call: TRBV7-9
d_call: TRBD2
cdr3_aa: CASRASLEAGGPGGTQYF
cdr3_nt: TGTGCCAGCAGAGCGAGCCTCGAAGCGGGAGGGCCGGGAGGTACGCAGTATTTT

cdr3_length: 12
clone_size: NA
j_call: TRBJ2-3
v_call: TRBV5-1
d_call: NA
cdr3_aa: CASSLEGYTQYF
cdr3_nt: TGCGCCAGCAGCTTGGAGGGGTATACGCAGTATTTT

cdr3_length: 14
clone_size: NA
j_call: TRBJ2-5
v_call: TRBV25-1
d_call: TRBD1
cdr3_aa: CASSATGGPETQYF
cdr3_nt: TGTGCCAGCAGTGCGACAGGGGGGCCGGAGACCCAGTACTTC

cdr3_length: 14
clone_size: NA
j_call: TRBJ1-6
v_call: TRBV30
d_call: TRBD1
cdr3_aa: CAWTRDRGISPLHF
cdr3_nt: TGTGCCTGGACCCGGGACAGGGGGATTTCACCCCTCCACTTT

cdr3_length: 18
clone_size: NA
j_call: TRBJ2-6
v_call: TRBV29-1
d_call: TRBD2
cdr3_aa: CSVEEWGGRLSGANVLTF
cdr3_nt: TGCAGCGTTGAAGAATGGGGGGGTAGACTCTCTGGGGCCAACGTCCTGACTTTC

cdr3_length: 14
clone_size: NA
j_call: TRBJ2-7
v_call: TRBV3-1/TRBV3-2
d_call: TRBD2
cdr3_aa: CASSPSGRAYEQYF
cdr3_nt: TGTGCCAGCAGCCCTAGCGGGAGGGCATACGAGCAGTACTTC

cdr3_length: 14
clone_size: NA
j_call: TRBJ1-1
v_call: TRBV9
d_call: NA
cdr3_aa: CASSVGRSATEAFF
cdr3_nt: TGTGCCAGCAGCGTAGGGAGGAGTGCCACTGAAGCTTTCTTT

cdr3_length: 14
clone_size: NA
j_call: TRBJ1-6
v_call: TRBV9
d_call: TRBD1
cdr3_aa: CASRGDRLNSPLHF
cdr3_nt: TGTGCCAGCAGAGGGGACAGGCTTAATTCACCCCTCCACTTT

cdr3_length: 15
clone_size: NA
j_call: TRBJ2-2
v_call: TRBV19
d_call: TRBD2
cdr3_aa: CASSIGTSPNGELFF
cdr3_nt: TGTGCCAGTAGTATAGGGACTAGTCCCAACGGGGAGCTGTTTTTT

cdr3_length: 17
clone_size: NA
j_call: TRBJ2-5
v_call: TRBV3-1/TRBV3-2
d_call: TRBD2
cdr3_aa: CASSQDFAYRGGETQYF
cdr3_nt: TGTGCCAGCAGCCAAGATTTCGCCTACCGCGGGGGAGAGACCCAGTACTTC

cdr3_length: 16
clone_size: once
j_call: TRBJ2-1
v_call: TRBV7-2
d_call: NA
cdr3_aa: CASSAETARPYNEQFF
cdr3_nt: TGTGCCAGCAGCGCCGAGACAGCCCGGCCCTACAATGAGCAGTTCTTC

cdr3_length: 15
clone_size: NA
j_call: TRBJ2-2
v_call: TRBV7-9
d_call: TRBD2
cdr3_aa: CASSPRTSGTGELFF
cdr3_nt: TGTGCCAGCAGCCCCCGGACTAGCGGTACCGGGGAGCTGTTTTTT

cdr3_length: 14
clone_size: NA
j_call: TRBJ1-6
v_call: TRBV9
d_call: NA
cdr3_aa: CASSVAFGNSPLHF
cdr3_nt: TGTGCCAGCAGCGTAGCTTTCGGGAATTCACCCCTCCACTTT

cdr3_length: 16
clone_size: NA
j_call: TRBJ2-2
v_call: TRBV3-1/TRBV3-2
d_call: TRBD2
cdr3_aa: CASSLGLAGLTGELFF
cdr3_nt: TGTGCCAGCAGCCTGGGACTAGCGGGGCTGACCGGGGAGCTGTTTTTT

cdr3_length: 14
clone_size: once
j_call: TRBJ2-1
v_call: TRBV5-6
d_call: NA
cdr3_aa: CASFNDKRDNEQFF
cdr3_nt: TGTGCCAGCTTTAATGACAAGAGGGACAATGAGCAGTTCTTC

cdr3_length: 17
clone_size: NA
j_call: TRBJ1-2
v_call: TRBV12-5
d_call: TRBD1
cdr3_aa: CASGLVMGQGFAYGYTF
cdr3_nt: TGTGCTAGTGGTTTGGTAATGGGACAGGGCTTTGCCTATGGCTACACCTTC

cdr3_length: 16
clone_size: NA
j_call: TRBJ1-1
v_call: TRBV7-2
d_call: NA
cdr3_aa: CASSLAYGVMNTEAFF
cdr3_nt: TGTGCCAGCAGCTTAGCTTATGGGGTTATGAACACTGAAGCTTTCTTT

cdr3_length: 16
clone_size: NA
j_call: TRBJ2-7
v_call: TRBV14
d_call: TRBD2
cdr3_aa: CASRRLKRGNPYEQYF
cdr3_nt: TGTGCCAGCAGGCGACTAAAGCGGGGGAACCCCTACGAGCAGTACTTC

cdr3_length: 14
clone_size: NA
j_call: TRBJ1-2
v_call: TRBV11-1
d_call: NA
cdr3_aa: CASSLGDRPDGYTF
cdr3_nt: TGTGCCAGCAGCTTAGGCGACAGGCCGGATGGCTACACCTTC

cdr3_length: 14
clone_size: NA
j_call: TRBJ2-1
v_call: TRBV11-2
d_call: TRBD2
cdr3_aa: CASSPRLAGAEQFF
cdr3_nt: TGTGCCAGCAGCCCACGGCTAGCGGGGGCCGAGCAGTTCTTC

cdr3_length: 17
clone_size: NA
j_call: TRBJ2-3
v_call: TRBV4-2
d_call: TRBD2
cdr3_aa: CASSQDRTSGGPDTQYF
cdr3_nt: TGTGCCAGCAGCCAAGACAGGACTAGCGGGGGGCCAGATACGCAGTATTTT

cdr3_length: 14
clone_size: NA
j_call: TRBJ2-7
v_call: TRBV30
d_call: NA
cdr3_aa: CAWSPHYLPYEQYF
cdr3_nt: TGTGCCTGGAGCCCCCACTACCTCCCCTACGAGCAGTACTTC

cdr3_length: 14
clone_size: NA
j_call: TRBJ1-5
v_call: TRBV9
d_call: NA
cdr3_aa: CASSVGSRNQPQHF
cdr3_nt: TGTGCCAGCAGCGTAGGGAGTCGAAATCAGCCCCAGCATTTT

cdr3_length: 14
clone_size: NA
j_call: TRBJ2-3
v_call: TRBV29-1
d_call: NA
cdr3_aa: CSVELRWSTDTQYF
cdr3_nt: TGCAGCGTTGAACTACGGTGGAGCACAGATACGCAGTATTTT

cdr3_length: 13
clone_size: NA
j_call: TRBJ1-1
v_call: TRBV19
d_call: NA
cdr3_aa: CASSRRGWTEAFF
cdr3_nt: TGTGCCAGTAGTCGGAGGGGGTGGACTGAAGCTTTCTTT

cdr3_length: 15
clone_size: NA
j_call: TRBJ1-5
v_call: TRBV7-9
d_call: NA
cdr3_aa: CASSLGAGRGQPQHF
cdr3_nt: TGTGCCAGCAGCTTAGGGGCAGGGCGGGGGCAGCCCCAGCATTTT

cdr3_length: 12
clone_size: NA
j_call: TRBJ1-5
v_call: TRBV5-8
d_call: NA
cdr3_aa: CASSLRGQPQHF
cdr3_nt: TGTGCCAGCAGCCTGAGGGGGCAGCCCCAGCATTTT

cdr3_length: 12
clone_size: NA
j_call: TRBJ1-3
v_call: TRBV19
d_call: NA
cdr3_aa: CASRTAGNTIYF
cdr3_nt: TGTGCCAGTAGGACAGCTGGAAACACCATATATTTT

cdr3_length: 13
clone_size: once
j_call: TRBJ1-1
v_call: TRBV19
d_call: TRBD1
cdr3_aa: CASVSDRGFEAFF
cdr3_nt: TGTGCCAGCGTCTCCGACAGGGGGTTTGAAGCTTTCTTT

cdr3_length: 13
clone_size: NA
j_call: TRBJ1-6
v_call: TRBV30
d_call: NA
cdr3_aa: CAWSVRTPSPLHF
cdr3_nt: TGTGCCTGGAGTGTCCGCACCCCTTCACCCCTCCACTTT

cdr3_length: 14
clone_size: NA
j_call: TRBJ2-1
v_call: TRBV6-5
d_call: NA
cdr3_aa: CASRGLGLNNEQFF
cdr3_nt: TGTGCCAGCAGGGGACTGGGGCTTAACAATGAGCAGTTCTTC

cdr3_length: 14
clone_size: NA
j_call: TRBJ2-7
v_call: TRBV3-1/TRBV3-2
d_call: NA
cdr3_aa: CASSRSGARYEQYF
cdr3_nt: TGTGCCAGCAGCCGCTCAGGGGCCCGCTACGAGCAGTACTTC

cdr3_length: 13
clone_size: NA
j_call: TRBJ2-3
v_call: TRBV13
d_call: NA
cdr3_aa: CASRFWGTDTQYF
cdr3_nt: TGTGCCAGCAGATTTTGGGGCACAGATACGCAGTATTTT

cdr3_length: 11
clone_size: NA
j_call: TRBJ2-3
v_call: TRBV24-1
d_call: NA
cdr3_aa: CATSVGDTQYF
cdr3_nt: TGTGCCACCAGTGTGGGAGATACGCAGTATTTT

cdr3_length: 15
clone_size: NA
j_call: TRBJ2-4
v_call: TRBV7-9
d_call: TRBD1
cdr3_aa: CASSKEGQGEWIQYF
cdr3_nt: TGTGCCAGCAGCAAAGAGGGACAGGGGGAGTGGATTCAGTACTTC

cdr3_length: 15
clone_size: NA
j_call: TRBJ2-1
v_call: TRBV19
d_call: NA
cdr3_aa: CASSIQGWGLNEQFF
cdr3_nt: TGTGCCAGTAGTATACAGGGGTGGGGACTCAATGAGCAGTTCTTC

cdr3_length: 18
clone_size: NA
j_call: TRBJ2-3
v_call: TRBV4-3
d_call: TRBD2
cdr3_aa: CASSQEGPSGGAGDTQYF
cdr3_nt: TGCGCCAGCAGCCAAGAAGGTCCTAGCGGGGGGGCCGGGGATACGCAGTATTTT

cdr3_length: 14
clone_size: once
j_call: TRBJ2-7
v_call: TRBV27
d_call: NA
cdr3_aa: CASSLSGAPYEQYF
cdr3_nt: TGTGCCAGCAGTTTATCGGGAGCACCTTACGAGCAGTACTTC

cdr3_length: 13
clone_size: NA
j_call: TRBJ2-5
v_call: TRBV7-7
d_call: NA
cdr3_aa: CAISTGYQETQYF
cdr3_nt: TGTGCCATTTCGACAGGATACCAAGAGACCCAGTACTTC

cdr3_length: 15
clone_size: NA
j_call: TRBJ2-1
v_call: TRBV7-8
d_call: NA
cdr3_aa: CASSLLSGVDNEQFF
cdr3_nt: TGTGCCAGCAGCTTATTGTCGGGGGTGGATAATGAGCAGTTCTTC

cdr3_length: 11
clone_size: NA
j_call: TRBJ2-1
v_call: TRBV12-3/TRBV12-4
d_call: NA
cdr3_aa: CASTGYNEQFF
cdr3_nt: TGTGCCAGCACGGGCTACAATGAGCAGTTCTTC

cdr3_length: 13
clone_size: NA
j_call: TRBJ2-2
v_call: TRBV2
d_call: NA
cdr3_aa: CASRQGDTGELFF
cdr3_nt: TGTGCCAGCAGGCAGGGTGACACCGGGGAGCTGTTTTTT

cdr3_length: 13
clone_size: NA
j_call: TRBJ2-7
v_call: TRBV7-3
d_call: NA
cdr3_aa: CASSFILGSEQYF
cdr3_nt: TGTGCCAGCAGCTTTATCCTAGGGTCCGAGCAGTACTTC

cdr3_length: 17
clone_size: NA
j_call: TRBJ2-2
v_call: TRBV5-4
d_call: NA
cdr3_aa: CASKRAGAKITTGELFF
cdr3_nt: TGTGCCAGCAAAAGGGCGGGGGCTAAAATAACAACCGGGGAGCTGTTTTTT